This T cell receptor (beta chain) derives from a study of graft-versus-host responses after intestinal transplantation. TCRdb's table, derived via immunoSEQ multiplex PCR, lists solely in-frame clones and lacks some. This sample has around 50,000 clones, with 70% to 90% found just once. The CDR3 runs 17 residues. The germline CDR1 and CDR2 sequences are LGHNA and YNFKEQ. Unmatched junction bases numbered 11, after V lost 0 bases and J lost 4 bases. The source material was PBMCs, sampled 26 days after transplant. This TCR was recovered from a human patient who received an intestinal transplant, so some T cells may come from the graft donor. The V gene is TRBV4-2, the J gene TRBJ1-2; 7 bases are a match to TRBD1. The CDR3 spells CASSQDPTAGTAYGYTF. The CDR3 coding sequence is TGTGCCAGCAGCCAAGATCCCACAGCCGGGACAGCCTATGGCTACACCTTC.